A single sample is the source of the 18 T cell receptor beta chains below, sequenced in a study of blood T cells in healthy people across ages (dated by TCRdb to the mid-2010s). The method behind the library was 5' RACE. These reads were obtained on an Illumina HiSeq 2500. The second PCR ran for roughly 7 to 12 cycles and used a J-beta primer mix along with a sample-barcoded 5' primer. The public sequencing data were trimmed at Q25 with fastp and processed into clonotypes with MiXCR by TCRdb, which kept only in-frame beta chains. Identical CDR3 protein sequences are pooled into one entry, listed with their most common genes and DNA. This sample comprises about 730,000 distinct CDR3 sequences, 43% of them detected only once. The ten top clones hold 20% to 25% of the sample. The sample taken for sequencing was blood. The origin of the receptors is a woman in her sixties in good health.

The V call is TRBV20-1, the J call TRBJ2-7; 9 nucleotides align to TRBD2. The germline V gene has CDR1 DFQATT and CDR2 SNEGSKA (reference sequence). Unmatched junction bases numbered 7, after V lost 0 bases and J lost 4 bases. This CDR3 contains 15 residues. The CDR3 DNA sequence: TGCAGTGCTAGAGATATGTCTAGCGGGACTTACGAGCAGTACTTC. Translation gives CSARDMSSGTYEQYF.

The V call is TRBV12-3 or TRBV12-4, the J call TRBJ1-5; D is perhaps TRBD1 (5 bases). V gave up 3 bases and J gave up 6 bases, with 9 bases separating them. CDR3 length equals 13 residues. The CDR3 region has the DNA TGTGCCAGCAGTTTCAGGGCGGGTCAGCCCCAGCATTTT. Its protein is CASSFRAGQPQHF.

In regard to this clonotype: A much larger clone is a single base away; this may be a read error. The V and J genes are TRBV10-3 and TRBJ2-7; D possibly corresponds to TRBD1 (5 bases). Looked up from germline, CDR1 is ENHRY and CDR2 is SYGVKD. V shed 5 bases and J shed 2 bases, with 10 bases lying between them. The length of the CDR3 is 13 residues. This CDR3 reads CAISRQRTYEQYF. The CDR3 nucleotides read TGTGCCATCAGTCGACAGAGAACCTACGAGCAGTACTTC.

V and J are TRBV16 and TRBJ1-1; D is unclear. The V end lost 2 bases, the J end lost 5 bases, and 12 bases lay between the germline ends. This CDR3 is built from 14 residues. Per germline, CDR1 KGHSY and CDR2 FQNENV. For the CDR3, the DNA is TGTGCCAGCAGCCAACTTTCCGGGTATACTGAAGCTTTCTTT. This translates into CASSQLSGYTEAFF.

Here the CDR3 DNA reads TGTGCCAGCAGCTTAGGGGCCGCGGGCGGGACTAATGAAAAACTGTTTTTT. It encodes CASSLGAAGGTNEKLFF. V and J are TRBV7-9 and TRBJ1-4, with D uncertain. Germline assignment: CDR1 SEHNR and CDR2 FQNEAQ (reference sequence). V gave up 1 base and J gave up 2 bases, with 14 bases separating them. The CDR3 totals 17 residues.

V usage is TRBV18 and J usage is TRBJ2-5, with D perhaps TRBD1 or TRBD2 (5 bases each). V lost 6 bases and J lost 4, with 15 bases in between. Germline CDR1 reads KGHSH; CDR2 reads LQKENI. The CDR3 is 14 amino acids. The CDR3 here is CASSGAPTGETQYF. The DNA of the CDR3 is TGTGCCAGCTCCGGGGCACCGACCGGAGAGACCCAGTACTTC.

This clonotype showed up just a few times. The chain has TRBV5-1 and TRBJ2-3, with D hard to call. Between the trimmed V and J ends, which lost 6 bases and 2 bases, there was a span of 13 bases. The CDR3 runs to 14 residues. Looked up from germline, CDR1 is SGHRS and CDR2 is YFSETQ. The DNA of the CDR3 is TGCGCCAGCACCTCCGGGCCCTACACAGATACGCAGTATTTT. Translating it yields CASTSGPYTDTQYF.

The J gene is TRBJ2-7, the V gene TRBV6-5; no clear D. Per germline, CDR1 MNHEY and CDR2 SVGAGI. The CDR3 totals 13 residues. V lost 2 bases, J lost 3 bases, and 8 bases lay in between. The CDR3 spells CASSYAAHYEQYF. As DNA, the CDR3 is TGTGCCAGCAGTTACGCAGCCCACTACGAGCAGTACTTC.

The genes are TRBV18 and TRBJ1-5; 7 bases are shared with TRBD1. Germline lookup yields CDR1 KGHSH and CDR2 LQKENI. Trimming removed 6 bases from V and 7 bases from J; junction bases left unmatched: 9. The CDR3 is made up of 14 amino acids. CDR3 sequence (DNA): TGTGCCAGCTCCCCGGCTGACAGGGACCAGCCCCAGCATTTT. This codes for CASSPADRDQPQHF.

This clonotype was seen just once. This chain connects TRBV11-2 to TRBJ2-7, with a weak D call TRBD1 (5 bases). The V end was cut by 5 bases, the J end by 2 bases, with 16 bases between. The V gene's germline CDR1 is SGHAT and CDR2 FQNNGV. The CDR3 contains 15 residues. CDR3: CASSASAGPTYEQYF. DNA of the CDR3: TGTGCCAGCAGCGCCTCAGCAGGGCCGACCTACGAGCAGTACTTC.

This clonotype was recorded a few times. The V gene is TRBV6-5, the J gene TRBJ2-5; D is undetermined. The J call may be wrong; the DNA end is better matched by TRBJ2-7. CDR3 length: 12 amino acids. Germline assignment: CDR1 MNHEY and CDR2 SVGAGI. This chain's CDR3 is CASSWLIYEQYF. Here the CDR3 DNA reads TGTGCCAGCAGCTGGCTTATCTACGAGCAGTACTTC.

The chain recombines TRBV4-3 with TRBJ2-1; the match to TRBD2 covers 11 bases. CDR1 is LGHNA, CDR2 YSLEER, per germline. Germline trimming cut 2 bases from V and 7 bases from J; bases unmatched to any gene: 7. The CDR3 length is 16 residues. CDR3 in amino acids: CASSQLTGTSGNEQFF. DNA for the CDR3: TGCGCCAGCAGCCAATTGACCGGGACTAGCGGTAATGAGCAGTTCTTC.

This clonotype was recorded many times. The rearrangement links TRBV5-1 to TRBJ2-7, with D possibly TRBD1 on 6 matching bases. CDR3 length: 13 amino acids. The V gene's germline CDR1 is SGHRS and CDR2 YFSETQ. V shed 1 base and J shed 2 bases, with 7 bases lying between them. The CDR3 DNA reads as TGCGCCAGCAGCTTGTGGGACACCTACGAGCAGTACTTC. Protein: CASSLWDTYEQYF.

The rearrangement uses TRBV11-2 and TRBJ2-1; the D is unclear. The germline V and J ends were trimmed by 1 base and 0 bases, with 10 bases remaining between them. Germline V gene data show CDR1 as SGHAT and CDR2 as FQNNGV. This CDR3 contains 16 residues. For the CDR3, the DNA is TGTGCCAGCAGCTTAGTCGGCTCCAGCTCCTACAATGAGCAGTTCTTC. This gives the protein CASSLVGSSSYNEQFF.

This clonotype was seen ten or more times. The chain employs TRBV11-2 and TRBJ2-1; unclear D gene. The V and J ends lost 3 bases and 0 bases respectively, with 12 bases between them. This CDR3 is 16 amino acids long. From germline, CDR1 is SGHAT and CDR2 FQNNGV. Written as DNA, the CDR3 is TGTGCCAGCAGCTTGGGTGGCGGAGCCTCCTACAATGAGCAGTTCTTC. Encoded protein: CASSLGGGASYNEQFF.

This sequence joins TRBV20-1 and TRBJ1-4; D remains ambiguous. This CDR3 has 11 amino acids. Between the trimmed V and J ends, which lost 6 bases and 4 bases, there was a span of 6 bases. Germline loops: CDR1 DFQATT, CDR2 SNEGSKA (reference sequence). CDR3 nucleotide sequence: TGCAGTGCCCCAGTTAATGAAAAACTGTTTTTT. Its translation: CSAPVNEKLFF.

As to this clonotype: A junction end diverges from the germline sequence, so it may reflect a read error. V gene TRBV9 combines with J gene TRBJ2-1, with 12 positions matching TRBD2. CDR1 and CDR2 from the germline V gene are SGDLS and YYNGEE. The CDR3 runs 15 residues. The CDR3 DNA follows: TGTGCCAGTAGCGTAACTAGCGGGAGGCGGAATGAGCAGTTCTTC. Translated, it gives CASSVTSGRRNEQFF.

CDR3 sequence reads: CSVVTVYNEQFF. CDR3 DNA sequence: TGCAGCGTAGTGACAGTGTACAATGAGCAGTTCTTC. This chain joins TRBV29-1 and TRBJ2-1, with D perhaps matching TRBD1 (5 bases). The germline gives CDR1 SQVTM, CDR2 ANQGSEA. There are 12 residues in the CDR3. V dropped 6 bases and J dropped 4 bases, with 10 bases sitting between them.